The 10 T cell receptor beta chains listed next were all sequenced from one sample in a study of T cells in Graves' hyperthyroidism and ophthalmopathy. Using RNA transcripts as the source, TCR beta CDR3 regions were amplified. The primer set for the first-round RT-PCR of the TCR CDR3 was HTBI. Each CDR3 protein is one row after TCRdb ran MiXCR on the multiplex PCR reads. The sample lists under 300,000 distinct CDR3 sequences, around 15% seen once, with around 8% in the top ten. The source material was blood. These receptors were obtained from a woman between 40 and 50 years old with Graves' hyperthyroidism.

This clonotype has at least ten counts. The J gene is TRBJ1-1, the V gene TRBV5-1; D gene uncertain. The germline gives CDR1 SGHRS, CDR2 YFSETQ. V was clipped by 4 bases and J by 1 base, with 8 bases between them. The CDR3 contains 13 residues. CDR3 in amino acids: CASSRRGNTEAFF. Here the CDR3 DNA reads TGCGCCAGCAGCAGACGAGGGAACACTGAAGCTTTCTTT.

CDR3: CASSEWGQDELFF. In DNA, the CDR3 is TGTGCCAGCAGTGAATGGGGACAGGACGAGCTGTTTTTT. The V call is TRBV2, the J call TRBJ2-2; 8 bases match TRBD1. The CDR3 has 13 residues. Germline CDR1 reads SNHLY; CDR2 reads FYNNEI. Trimming cost V 2 bases and J 11 bases; bases outside gene matches: 4.

As to this clonotype: This may come from a read error, since a much larger clone is one base off. The chain combines TRBV3-1 with TRBJ2-7; 9 nucleotides agree with TRBD1. The germline CDR1 and CDR2 sequences are LGHDT and YNNKEL (reference sequence). The CDR3 runs to 14 residues. The J segment lost 6 bases and the V segment lost 9 bases, leaving 12 bases of the junction unmatched. CDR3 coding DNA: TGTGCCAGTCCATTCAAGGGACAGGGAGGCGAGCAGTACTTC. Encoded protein: CASPFKGQGGEQYF.

This clonotype was counted between two and nine times. The J gene is TRBJ2-3, the V gene TRBV12-3 or TRBV12-4; weak D call: TRBD1 (6 bases). This CDR3 region has 15 residues. V was trimmed by 3 bases and J by 1 base, leaving 11 bases between them. CDR3 nucleotide sequence: TGTGCCAGCAGTTTTAGGGGGAGAGGCACAGATACGCAGTATTTT. It codes for CASSFRGRGTDTQYF.

This clonotype was seen repeatedly, ten times or more. The chain is built from TRBV12-3 or TRBV12-4 and TRBJ1-1; D is unresolved. The CDR3 runs 15 residues. Trimming shortened V by 3 bases and J by 0 bases, and 11 bases separated the two germline ends. CDR3 DNA sequence: TGTGCCAGCAGTTTGAGACGGATTATGAACACTGAAGCTTTCTTT. As protein: CASSLRRIMNTEAFF.

This clonotype was counted many times. This chain links TRBV6-2 or TRBV6-3 with TRBJ2-3, with unresolved D. The V gene's germline CDR1 is MNHEY and CDR2 SVGEGT. The ends were cut back, 6 bases at V and 3 bases at J, with 16 bases in the middle. The CDR3 has 15 amino acids. As DNA, the CDR3 is TGTGCCAGCAGGCGACCCACCGCGAATACAGATACGCAGTATTTT. It encodes CASRRPTANTDTQYF.

This clonotype was picked up many times. The chain couples TRBV10-2 to TRBJ2-3; 9 bases agree with TRBD2. Germline CDR1 is WSHSY and CDR2 is SAAADI. The CDR3 contains 17 residues. V lost 3 bases to trimming and J lost 6 bases; unmatched junction nucleotides: 13. CDR3 region: CASSDPRLADALDTQYF. DNA of the CDR3: TGCGCCAGCAGTGACCCGAGACTAGCGGACGCTTTGGATACGCAGTATTTT.

In this sample, this clonotype turned up many times. The chain links TRBV7-3 to TRBJ1-1, with unresolved D. Per germline, CDR1 SGHTA and CDR2 FQGTGA. V shed 4 bases and J shed 1 base, with 7 bases lying between them. The CDR3 covers 13 residues. Here the CDR3 reads CASSSIPNTEAFF. CDR3 sequence (DNA): TGTGCCAGCAGCTCCATACCGAACACTGAAGCTTTCTTT. The whole variable domain, remainder taken from reference TRBV7-3 and TRBJ1-1, is GAGVSQTPSNKVTEKGKYVELRCDPISGHTALYWYRQSLGQGPEFLIYFQGTGAADDSGLPNDRFFAVRPEGSVSTLKIQRTERGDSAVYLCASSSIPNTEAFFGQGTRLTVV.

This clonotype came up many times. The chain couples TRBV27 to TRBJ1-3, with 9 bases identical to TRBD1. V shed 4 bases and J 6 bases; nucleotides not matched to a gene: 4. The CDR3 is 14 amino acids. The germline V gene encodes CDR1 MNHEY and CDR2 SMNVEV (reference sequence). The CDR3 DNA sequence: TGTGCCAGCAGTTCCGACAGGGGGAAAAACACCATATATTTT. This translates into CASSSDRGKNTIYF.

This clonotype has ten or more counts. The chain carries TRBV6-1 and TRBJ1-2; weak D call: TRBD1 (6 bases). In germline, CDR1 is MNHNS, CDR2 SASEGT. There are 13 residues in the CDR3. The V gene lost 6 bases and the J gene lost 7 bases, with 15 bases spanning the gap. The CDR3 is CASREGDLSGYTF. The CDR3 DNA follows: TGTGCCAGCAGAGAGGGGGACTTGAGTGGCTACACCTTC.